Reported below is one T cell receptor beta chain. Its antigen is currently not known. Qualities for individual bases were not recorded, and no much larger clone is one base off. This sample is drawn from a study of shared clonotypes between healthy human individuals (dated by TCRdb to the early 2020s). Looking at the study overall: The cohort comprised a couple of women and a few men aged 18 to 49 years. For each donor, three plates each were used for CD4 naive and CD4 memory, two plates were used for CD8 naive, and one plate was used for CD8 memory. Each donor's leukapheresis produced roughly between roughly 0.85 and 9.5 billion PBMCs. To increase sequencing depth and limit assay-specific biases, TCR repertoire library preparation and sequencing were carried out by different laboratories using diverse techniques. To estimate repertoire size and how much clonotype sharing occurs between individuals, the study deeply sequenced the blood TCR repertoires of five healthy adults. Paper-wide results and their limitations: Even with the large sequencing depth, rarefaction of the sorted-subset datasets indicated that sequencing was incomplete. Sampling was restricted to blood, and TCR repertoires in tissues likely differ from the TCR repertoires found in blood. Pairwise subsampling led to the expectation that sequencing depth would affect the degree of clonotype sharing among donors. Clonotypes shared by all four sorted-subset donors showed higher generation probabilities than non-shared clonotypes. Estimated clonotype richness was generally larger for naive than for memory subsets. When several donors were compared, the shared fraction of clonotypes was roughly 5% for naive CD4, about 4% for naive CD8, roughly 2.5% for memory CD4, and 0.4% for memory CD8. Because the study included a small number of donors, the genetic and exposure-history diversity represented was limited.

Using the deep immunoSEQ assay, multiplex PCR amplified TCR CDR3 regions from genomic DNA. Genomic DNA extracted from each cell subset was distributed evenly over all wells of several immunoSEQ 96-well plates, and each plate served as one replicate. Each replicate PCR for sorted subsets received 200 ng genomic DNA, equal to about 30,000 T cell genomes. Purified libraries were quantified with a Qubit 3.0 fluorometer, sized on a Bioanalyzer 2100, and re-quantified with the KAPA Library Quantification kit. Each immunoSEQ 96-well plate was sequenced on its own single-read 150-cycle Illumina NextSeq 550 flow cell. In the authors' own workflow: Because the immunoSEQ output held only junctional sequences and lacked quality scores, the filtering could not match the filtering applied to full-length reads. To assign V/J genes and CDR3, sequences were annotated against IMGT germline references using PyIR, a Python wrapper for IgBLAST v1.9. Reads were removed for weak V/J assignments (E-value above 1e-6), missing CDR3, stop codons, out-of-frame junctions, or ambiguous translated residues. V3J clonotypes were defined by identical inferred V gene, J gene, and CDR3 amino acid sequence. Percentage overlap between repertoires was computed as shared unique clonotypes divided by the size of the smaller repertoire. Three approaches were used to assess repertoire richness: RTK rarefaction, the Chao1 estimator, and Recon v2.1 estimates of unobserved clonotypes. Generation probabilities were computed with OLGA for all TCRbeta clonotypes obtained by the gDNA method from several donors. TCRdb stores this immuneACCESS table with in-frame sequences only. Part of the clones is absent; in the studies checked, under half of the shortfall reflects unresolved V genes, and no reason is known for the rest. D and trimming were read from the DNA, whereas the V and J calls and clone size are those reported in that table. The sample table contains about 2.4 million clones; only one count was recorded for 90% to 95% of them. The ten largest clonotypes hold around 0.4% of the sample.

Healthy HIV-negative adults with no recently reported acute infections or vaccinations were included as donors. Only Caucasian adults living in Nashville, Tennessee, USA were represented among the donors. Magnetic negative selection was used to enrich CD4+ T cells, after which naive cells were positively selected on CD45RA and the negative fraction became the memory subset. Blood was obtained by leukapheresis, after which PBMCs were separated by Ficoll-Histopaque density gradient centrifugation and cryopreserved in liquid nitrogen vapor phase. Analytical flow cytometry was used to check the purity and quantity of each magnetically sorted T cell population. Genomic DNA was isolated from every sorted fraction and measured by UV absorbance on a Nanodrop 2000c. CDR1 and CDR2 were assigned from the germline V gene (reference sequence) as LNHDA and SQIVND. The CDR3 measures 14 amino acids from cysteine to phenylalanine. Only CDR3 DNA remains: 42 bases, in frame from the first base. At the junction V is shortened by 7 bases and J by 0 bases, with 10 bases in between.

The sequence was obtained from a man aged 18 to 29 in good health. Some clones in this sample may be carry-over from other donors' samples. The source material was naive CD4+ T cells from PBMCs. The cell subset or site label corresponds to: CD45RA+ positively selected. The chain uses TRBV19 and TRBJ1-3; no D gene is confidently identified. The nucleotide sequence is given as TGTGCCAGTACTCAAGGAAACTCTGGAAACACCATATATTTT. Its protein product is CASTQGNSGNTIYF. Joined to the reference TRBV19 and TRBJ1-3 proteins, this CDR3 gives the full variable domain: DGGITQSPKYLFRKEGQNVTLSCEQNLNHDAMYWYRQDPGQGLRLIYYSQIVNDFQKGDIAEGYSVSREKKESFPLTVTSAQKNPTAFYLCASTQGNSGNTIYFGEGSWLTVV.